These 4 T cell receptor beta chains share one sample of origin, sequenced in a study of T cells in Graves' hyperthyroidism and ophthalmopathy. The investigators amplified TCR beta CDR3 regions from RNA transcripts. Researchers ran a first-round RT-PCR on the TCR CDR3 using the HTBI primer set. Each CDR3 protein is one row after TCRdb ran MiXCR on the multiplex PCR reads. In the table there are some 740,000 distinct CDR3 sequences, 12% to 15% of which are singletons. Sequencing used blood. The receptor set was obtained from a woman under 30 with Graves' hyperthyroidism.

This clonotype has a count of ten or more. This chain uses TRBV29-1 with TRBJ2-7; possible D gene TRBD1, 5 bases. CDR1 and CDR2 (germline): SQVTM, ANQGSEA. The CDR3 has 12 amino acids. V was trimmed by 7 bases and J by 0 bases, leaving 10 bases between them. The CDR3 region is CSAKGASYEQYF. The CDR3 DNA reads as TGCAGCGCCAAAGGGGCCTCCTACGAGCAGTACTTC.

This clonotype occurred many times. The chain joins TRBV11-2 to TRBJ2-5; 9 positions match TRBD1. Germline values: CDR1 SGHAT, CDR2 FQNNGV. Trimming at V came to 1 base and at J to 4 bases, leaving 7 bases not matched to a gene. The CDR3 runs to 16 residues. This chain's CDR3 is CASSLGMTGGGETQYF. The CDR3 bases are TGTGCCAGCAGCTTAGGAATGACAGGGGGAGGAGAGACCCAGTACTTC.

This clonotype was detected many times. The chain has TRBV2 and TRBJ2-3; maybe TRBD2 (6 bases). Germline V gene sequence: CDR1 SNHLY, CDR2 FYNNEI. CDR3 length: 16 residues. V lost 1 base and J lost 0, with 11 bases in between. The CDR3: CASSEDAGTSTDTQYF. CDR3 nucleotides: TGTGCCAGCAGTGAAGACGCAGGGACTAGCACAGATACGCAGTATTTT.

CDR3 residues: CASSIGDGAYNEQFF. In DNA, the CDR3 is TGTGCCAGTAGTATTGGGGACGGGGCCTACAATGAGCAGTTCTTC. This chain links TRBV19 with TRBJ2-1; D is tentatively TRBD1 or TRBD2 (5 bases each). V dropped 3 bases and J dropped 2 bases, with 11 bases sitting between them. The germline gives CDR1 LNHDA, CDR2 SQIVND (reference sequence). The CDR3 has 15 amino acids.